The clone carrying this T cell receptor (beta chain) came up a few times. The sample is drawn from a study of spatial heterogeneity in lung cancer. Study-level background: Any follow-up PBMC samples that were available went on to be sequenced, and the median time to follow-up was around 22 months after resection. Across the raw uncorrected reads, a unique TCR and UMI combination was observed, on average, more than ten times.

TCRdb reanalysed the 5' RACE reads using MiXCR and keeps one entry per CDR3 protein. The sample includes about 43,000 distinct CDR3 sequences, around 21% of them seen just once. J lost 5 bases, V lost 5 bases, and 6 bases had no gene match. This CDR3 has 15 amino acids. Time point noted: blood at routine non-recurrence follow-up after resection. The rearrangement joins TRBV12-3 or TRBV12-4 to TRBJ1-4; TRBD1 matches at 9 bases. This receptor was obtained from a female donor with early-stage non-small cell lung cancer. This material consisted of PBMCs, taken at follow-up. CDR3 coding DNA: TGTGCCAGCAGTCGACAGGGGGTCCGGAATGAAAAACTGTTTTTT. This gives the protein CASSRQGVRNEKLFF.